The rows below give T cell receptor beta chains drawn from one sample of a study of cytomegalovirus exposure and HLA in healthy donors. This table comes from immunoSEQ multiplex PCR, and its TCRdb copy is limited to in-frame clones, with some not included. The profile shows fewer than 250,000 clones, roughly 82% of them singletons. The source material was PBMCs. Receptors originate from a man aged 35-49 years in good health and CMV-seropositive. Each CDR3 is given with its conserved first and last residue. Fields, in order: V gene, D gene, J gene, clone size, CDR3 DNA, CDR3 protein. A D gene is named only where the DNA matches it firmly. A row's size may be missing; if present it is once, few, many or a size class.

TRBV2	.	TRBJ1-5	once	TGTGCCAGCAGCGGACAGTATAGCAATCAGCCCCAGCATTTT	CASSGQYSNQPQHF
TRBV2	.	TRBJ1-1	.	TGTGCCAGCAGTTACCAGGGAATGAACACTGAAGCTTTCTTT	CASSYQGMNTEAFF
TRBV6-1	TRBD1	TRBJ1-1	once	TGTGCCAGCAGTAGGGGGACAGGGGGCACTGAAGCTTTCTTT	CASSRGTGGTEAFF
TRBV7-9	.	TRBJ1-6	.	TGTGCCAGCAGCTCCGGTTCAGGTTTCTATAATTCACCCCTCCACTTT	CASSSGSGFYNSPLHF
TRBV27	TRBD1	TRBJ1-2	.	TGTGCCAGCAGTTTCAGGGGGCCCACCGGCTACACCTTC	CASSFRGPTGYTF
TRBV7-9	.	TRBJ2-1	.	TGTGCCAGCAGCGCCGACCGGGGCAATGAGCAGTTCTTC	CASSADRGNEQFF
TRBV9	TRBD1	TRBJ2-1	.	TGTGCCAGCAGCTCCGGGACAGGGCGAAACAATGAGCAGTTCTTC	CASSSGTGRNNEQFF
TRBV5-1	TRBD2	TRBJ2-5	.	TGCGCCAGCAGACAGAGCGGGAGAGGGCAAGAGACCCAGTACTTC	CASRQSGRGQETQYF
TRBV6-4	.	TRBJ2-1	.	TGTGCCAGCAGTTACGACACCTACAATGAGCAGTTCTTC	CASSYDTYNEQFF
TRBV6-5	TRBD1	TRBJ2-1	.	TGTGCCAGCAGTTTTTTGACAGGGGATATGAATGAGCAGTTCTTC	CASSFLTGDMNEQFF
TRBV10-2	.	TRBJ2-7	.	TGCGCCAGCAGTGAATTGGTGGGGGCGACTTACGAGCAGTACTTC	CASSELVGATYEQYF
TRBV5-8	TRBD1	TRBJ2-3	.	TGTGCCAGCAGTACGACCCAAGGGGGCACATATACGCAGTATTTT	CASSTTQGGTYTQYF
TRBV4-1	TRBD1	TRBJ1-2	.	TGCGCCAGCAGCCAAGATAGGACAGGGGTGTATGGCTACACCTTC	CASSQDRTGVYGYTF
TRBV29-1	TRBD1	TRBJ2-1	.	TGCAGCGTTGTTGGACAGGGGATTGAGACTGAGCAGTTCTTC	CSVVGQGIETEQFF
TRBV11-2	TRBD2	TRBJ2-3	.	TGTGCCAGCAGCTCCCTAGCGGGAGGGACAGATACGCAGTATTTT	CASSSLAGGTDTQYF
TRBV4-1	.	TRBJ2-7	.	TGCGCCAGCAGCCAAGAGGGGCGGCCCTACGAGCAGTACTTC	CASSQEGRPYEQYF
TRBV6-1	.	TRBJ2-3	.	TGTGCCAGCAGTGCCCGAACAGGGGGGGGTGCAGATACGCAGTATTTT	CASSARTGGGADTQYF
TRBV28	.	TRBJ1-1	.	TGTGCCAGCAGTCCACCGGGACACTGGATGGACACTGAAGCTTTCTTT	CASSPPGHWMDTEAFF